The 2 T cell receptor beta chains in this list originate from one sample, sequenced in a study of blood T cells in healthy people across ages. PCR was performed a second time for roughly 6 to 12 cycles using a sample-barcoded 5' primer and a J-beta primer mix. In TCRdb, the 5' RACE reads were re-called with MiXCR into one record per CDR3 protein. Here the sample spans just over 800,000 distinct CDR3 sequences, approximately 59% being singletons. The sequencing sample was made of blood. The receptors stem from a man aged 25 to 45 in good health.

The chain uses TRBV27 and TRBJ1-5; possibly TRBD1 for D (6 bases). This CDR3 contains 15 residues. Germline V gene data show CDR1 as MNHEY and CDR2 as SMNVEV (reference sequence). V gave up 6 bases and J gave up 0 bases, with 12 bases separating them. Here the CDR3 reads CASRQQGSSNQPQHF. The CDR3, as DNA: TGTGCCAGCAGGCAACAGGGATCTAGCAATCAGCCCCAGCATTTT.

This clonotype was picked up a small number of times. The genes are TRBV5-1 and TRBJ2-7, with D tentatively TRBD1 or TRBD2 (6 bases each). The CDR3 covers 14 residues. V dropped 0 bases and J dropped 5 bases, with 12 bases sitting between them. CDR1 is SGHRS, CDR2 YFSETQ, per germline. This chain's CDR3 is CASSLVGGTDEQYF. The CDR3 bases are TGCGCCAGCAGCTTGGTAGGGGGGACCGACGAGCAGTACTTC. The full variable domain, with the rest looked up from reference TRBV5-1 and TRBJ2-7, is KAGVTQTPRYLIKTRGQQVTLSCSPISGHRSVSWYQQTPGQGLQFLFEYFSETQRNKGNFPGRFSGRQFSNSRSEMNVSTLELGDSALYLCASSLVGGTDEQYFGPGTRLTVT.